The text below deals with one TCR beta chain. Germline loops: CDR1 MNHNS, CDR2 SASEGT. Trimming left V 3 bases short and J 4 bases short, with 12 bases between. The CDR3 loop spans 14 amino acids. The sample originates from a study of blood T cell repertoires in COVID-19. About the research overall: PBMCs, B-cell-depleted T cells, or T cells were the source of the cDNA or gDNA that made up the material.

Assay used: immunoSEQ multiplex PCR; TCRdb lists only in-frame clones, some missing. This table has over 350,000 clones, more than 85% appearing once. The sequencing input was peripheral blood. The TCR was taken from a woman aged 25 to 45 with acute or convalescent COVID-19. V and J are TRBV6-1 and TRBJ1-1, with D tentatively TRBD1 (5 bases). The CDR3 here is CASSEQGSGTEAFF. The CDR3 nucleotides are TGTGCCAGCAGTGAGCAGGGTAGTGGCACTGAAGCTTTCTTT.